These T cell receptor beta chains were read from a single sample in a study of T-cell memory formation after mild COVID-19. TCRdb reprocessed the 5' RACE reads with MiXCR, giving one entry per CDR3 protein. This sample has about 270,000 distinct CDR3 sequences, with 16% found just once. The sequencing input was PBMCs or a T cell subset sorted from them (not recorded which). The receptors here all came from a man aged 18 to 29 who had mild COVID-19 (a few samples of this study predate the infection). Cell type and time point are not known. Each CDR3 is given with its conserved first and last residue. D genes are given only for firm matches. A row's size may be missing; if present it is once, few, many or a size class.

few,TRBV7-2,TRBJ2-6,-,TGTGCCAGCAGCAGACAGGACTCTGGGGCCAACGTCCTGACTTTC,CASSRQDSGANVLTF
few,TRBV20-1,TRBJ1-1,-,TGCAGTGCTAGTGGCAGGACAATGGGTTTGGCTTTCTTT,CSASGRTMGLAFF
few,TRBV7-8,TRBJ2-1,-,TGTGCCAGCAGCCCCTACAGCGGGTTTGGCTCCTACAATGAGCAGTTCTTC,CASSPYSGFGSYNEQFF
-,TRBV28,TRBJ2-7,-,TGTGCCAGCAGTGCGCCCGGCCAATCCTACGAGCAGTACTTC,CASSAPGQSYEQYF
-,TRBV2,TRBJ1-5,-,TGTGCCAGCAACAAGGAAGGGGACCAGCCCCAGCATTTT,CASNKEGDQPQHF
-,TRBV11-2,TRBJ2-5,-,TGTGCCAGCAGCCGCGTCGAGTGGGGGCAAGAGACCCAGTACTTC,CASSRVEWGQETQYF
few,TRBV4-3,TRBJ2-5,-,TGCGCCAGCAGCCAAGATCTCGAAGAGACCCAGTACTTC,CASSQDLEETQYF
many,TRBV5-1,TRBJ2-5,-,TGCGCCAGCAGCTTAGGGGTCCAAGAGACCCAGTACTTC,CASSLGVQETQYF
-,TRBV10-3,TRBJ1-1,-,TGTGCCATCAGTGCAGACTCTCTGCGTGAAGCTTTCTTT,CAISADSLREAFF
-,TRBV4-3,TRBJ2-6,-,TGCGCCAGCAGCCAAGAGGTAGGGATGACTGGGGCCAACGTCCTGACTTTC,CASSQEVGMTGANVLTF
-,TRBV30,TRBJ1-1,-,TGTGCCTGGAGTGTGTTGGGTGAAGCTTTCTTT,CAWSVLGEAFF
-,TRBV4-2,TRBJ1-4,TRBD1,TGTGCCAGCAGCCAAGATGCCGGACAGGGTGAAATACTGTTTTTT,CASSQDAGQGEILFF
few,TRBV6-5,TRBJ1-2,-,TGTGCCAGCAGTTCAATCCGGGAAACCTATGGCTACACCTTC,CASSSIRETYGYTF
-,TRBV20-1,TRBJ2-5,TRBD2,TGCAGTGCGGCGCCTAGCGGGGGGCTGCAAGAGACCCAGTACTTC,CSAAPSGGLQETQYF
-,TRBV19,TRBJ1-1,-,TGTGCCAGTAGTAGTAGTGCGTTTACTGAAGCTTTCTTT,CASSSSAFTEAFF
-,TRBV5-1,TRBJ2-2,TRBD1,TGCGCCAGCAGCTCGACAGGGGCACACACCGGGGAGCTGTTTTTT,CASSSTGAHTGELFF
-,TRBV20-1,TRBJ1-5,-,TGCAGTGCTAGTAGTAGGTTGCGACAGCCCCAGCATTTT,CSASSRLRQPQHF
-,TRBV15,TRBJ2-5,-,TGTGCCACCAGCAGAGATGGCGGACAGAACCAAGAGACCCAGTACTTC,CATSRDGGQNQETQYF
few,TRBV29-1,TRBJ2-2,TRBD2,TGCAGCGTTGAGGAAAGGATCCCAGCGGGGGGGAACACCGGGGAGCTGTTTTTT,CSVEERIPAGGNTGELFF
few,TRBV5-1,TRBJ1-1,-,TGCGCCAGCAGCTCTGGGGGGACAAAGTTCCTTGAAGCTTTCTTT,CASSSGGTKFLEAFF
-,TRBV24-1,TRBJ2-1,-,TGTGCCACCAGTCGCTCCGGGTTCGATGAGCAGTTCTTC,CATSRSGFDEQFF
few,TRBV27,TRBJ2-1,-,TGTGCCAGCAGTTACGGGCCCCGCTCCTACAATGAGCAGTTCTTC,CASSYGPRSYNEQFF
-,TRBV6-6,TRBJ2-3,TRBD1,TGTGCCAGCAGTCTCCGGGACAGGGTCGGCGATACGCAGTATTTT,CASSLRDRVGDTQYF
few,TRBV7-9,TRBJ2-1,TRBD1,TGTGCCAGCAGCTTATCTGGACAGGGGGTTTACAATGAGCAGTTCTTC,CASSLSGQGVYNEQFF
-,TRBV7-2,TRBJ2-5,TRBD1,TGTGCCAGCAGCTTAGGGCAGGGGGACCTTCGGGAGACCCAGTACTTC,CASSLGQGDLRETQYF
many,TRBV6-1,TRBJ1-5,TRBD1,TGTGCCAGCAGCGCAGACAGGGTGGGTCAGCCCCAGCATTTT,CASSADRVGQPQHF
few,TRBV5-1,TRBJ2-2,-,TGCGCCAGCAGGGAGGGCAGGCCGGAGGCCGATTCCGGGGAGCTGTTTTTT,CASREGRPEADSGELFF
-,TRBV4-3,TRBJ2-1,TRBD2,TGCGCCAGCAGCCAAGTACGATGGCGGGGGGCCCACAATGAGCAGTTCTTC,CASSQVRWRGAHNEQFF
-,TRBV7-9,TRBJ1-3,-,TGTGCCAGCAGCTCGACGACCTTATATTTT,CASSSTTLYF
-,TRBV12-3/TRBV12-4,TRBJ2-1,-,TGTGCCAGCAGTCAAGCGGTGGAGCAGTTCTTC,CASSQAVEQFF
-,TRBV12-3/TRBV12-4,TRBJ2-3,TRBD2,TGTGCCAGCAGTGCACGCGGGGGGCCGTCCCTCACAGATACGCAGTATTTT,CASSARGGPSLTDTQYF
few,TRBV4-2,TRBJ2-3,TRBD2,TGTGCCAGCAGCCAAGATTCAGCGGGGGGGCTACCTTTTCTAGATACGCAGTATTTT,CASSQDSAGGLPFLDTQYF
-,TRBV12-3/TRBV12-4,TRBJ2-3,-,TGTGCCAGCAGGTCTTACAGGGAAAAGCAGTATTTT,CASRSYREKQYF
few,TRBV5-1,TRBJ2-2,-,TGCGCCAGCAGCTTGTCTGAGACACGGGCCGCCGGGGAGCTGTTTTTT,CASSLSETRAAGELFF
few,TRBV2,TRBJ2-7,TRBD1,TGTGCCAGCAGGGTCAGGGGGTGGTCCTACGAGCAGTACTTC,CASRVRGWSYEQYF
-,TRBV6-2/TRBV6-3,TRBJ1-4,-,TGTGCCAGCAGCCCGGCGGGGGCAGGAGAAAAACTGTTTTTT,CASSPAGAGEKLFF
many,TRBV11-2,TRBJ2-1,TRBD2,TGTGCCAGCAGCTCCGGCCCGGGACTAGGGTCCTACAATGAGCAGTTCTTC,CASSSGPGLGSYNEQFF
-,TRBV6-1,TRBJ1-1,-,TGTGCCAGCAGTGAAAGGCCAGATGAAGCTTTCTTT,CASSERPDEAFF
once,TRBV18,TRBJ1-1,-,TGTGCCAGCTCATACAGGGTCCACCGACCAATGAACACTGAAGCTTTCTTT,CASSYRVHRPMNTEAFF
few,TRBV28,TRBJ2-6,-,TGTGCCAGCAGTACCGGACAGGGAGGGGCTGGGGCCAACGTCCTGACTTTC,CASSTGQGGAGANVLTF
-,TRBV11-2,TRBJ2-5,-,TGTGCCAGCAGCTTATGGGGGACGGATTCGCAAGAGACCCAGTACTTC,CASSLWGTDSQETQYF
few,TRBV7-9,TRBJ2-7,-,TGTGCCAGCAGCTTAGTTGGGGGTCAATCCTACGAGCAGTACTTC,CASSLVGGQSYEQYF
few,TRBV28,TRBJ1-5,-,TGTGCCAGCATAGACGGGGGGCGGGTTCAGCCCCAGCATTTT,CASIDGGRVQPQHF
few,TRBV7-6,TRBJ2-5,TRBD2,TGTGCCAGCAGCTTATACCAGAGCGGGGGACAAGAGACCCAGTACTTC,CASSLYQSGGQETQYF